These 12 T cell receptor beta chains were sequenced from one sample in a study of T cells in localized non-small cell lung cancer. TCRdb's copy holds only in-frame clones and misses some; the assay was immunoSEQ multiplex PCR. The data show over 2,000 clones, approximately 30% seen once. The sample here was normal lung tissue next to the tumor, taken before any cancer treatment. These receptors were taken from a male donor aged 60 or over with stage II lung adenocarcinoma.

This clone showed up just a few times. V is TRBV30 and J is TRBJ2-4; D uncertain. This CDR3 contains 14 residues. From germline, CDR1 is GTSNPN and CDR2 SVGIG (reference sequence). Trimming left V 0 bases short and J 1 base short, with 7 bases between. The CDR3 here is CAWSVRWAKNIQYF. The CDR3 coding sequence is TGTGCCTGGAGTGTACGTTGGGCCAAAAACATTCAGTACTTC.

The chain carries TRBV6-8 and TRBJ2-3; D might be TRBD2 (6 bases). The germline CDR1 and CDR2 sequences are MNHGY and SAAAGT. The CDR3 consists of 16 residues. The ends were cut back, 5 bases at V and 8 bases at J, with 23 bases in the middle. The CDR3 sequence is CASSGNTGLQSPTQYF. As DNA, the CDR3 is TGTGCCAGCAGTGGTAACACGGGACTGCAATCCCCTACGCAGTATTTT.

The table lists this clone with many counts. The gene calls are TRBV11-3 and TRBJ2-7; the D is unclear. The ends were cut back, 6 bases at V and 6 bases at J, with 18 bases in the middle. Germline values: CDR1 SGHNT, CDR2 YENEEA. There are 14 residues in the CDR3. CDR3 DNA: TGTGCCAGCAGTTCTTACGGGCACCCGGGCGAGCAGTACTTC. This translates into CASSSYGHPGEQYF.

The chain joins TRBV5-1 to TRBJ1-6; D unresolved. CDR1 and CDR2 (germline): SGHRS, YFSETQ. With 5 bases removed from V and 5 bases from J, the gap between germline ends came to 20 bases. The CDR3 has 17 amino acids. CDR3 sequence (DNA): TGCGCCAGCAGTTCGGAGCCCTCGACATCAAATAATTCACCCCTCCACTTT. It is translated as CASSSEPSTSNNSPLHF.

In its sample, this clone is medium-sized. The chain recombines TRBV11-3 with TRBJ1-5; D is unclear. The V gene lost 4 bases and the J gene lost 9 bases, with 16 bases spanning the gap. The CDR3 is 14 residues long. Looked up from germline, CDR1 is SGHNT and CDR2 is YENEEA. Here the CDR3 reads CASSYGPSDGPQHF. In DNA form, the CDR3 reads TGTGCCAGCAGCTACGGGCCGAGTGATGGGCCCCAGCATTTT.

V gene TRBV11-3 combines with J gene TRBJ2-7; 8 nucleotides line up with TRBD1. The CDR3 totals 15 residues. The germline gives CDR1 SGHNT, CDR2 YENEEA. V gave up 3 bases and J gave up 6 bases; unmatched junction bases: 10. The CDR3 spells CASSLGAGGISEQYF. In nucleotides, the CDR3 is TGTGCCAGCAGCTTGGGGGCAGGGGGCATCTCCGAGCAGTACTTC.

The chain's CDR3 is CASSPGRYEQYF. CDR3 nucleotide sequence: TGTGCCAGCTCACCAGGCCGTTACGAGCAGTACTTC. The V and J genes are TRBV18 and TRBJ2-7; no firm D call. The CDR3 is made up of 12 amino acids. V lost 2 bases and J lost 4, with 6 bases in between. The V gene's germline CDR1 is KGHSH and CDR2 LQKENI. The variable domain in full, completed from reference TRBV18 and TRBJ2-7, reads NAGVMQNPRHLVRRRGQEARLRCSPMKGHSHVYWYRQLPEEGLKFMVYLQKENIIDESGMPKERFSAEFPKEGPSILRIQQVVRGDSAAYFCASSPGRYEQYFGPGTRLTVT.

This clone was observed a single time. J is TRBJ2-1 and V is TRBV12-5; TRBD2 is a possible D gene (5 bases). This CDR3 is built from 11 residues. From germline, CDR1 is LGHNT and CDR2 FRNRAP. This chain's CDR3 is CASGLYNEQFF. CDR3 in DNA: TGTGCCAGCGGTCTCTACAATGAGCAGTTCTTC.

This clone is medium-sized within its sample. The chain carries TRBV6-8 and TRBJ1-6; no reliable D call. The germline CDR1 and CDR2 sequences are MNHGY and SAAAGT. The CDR3 totals 13 residues. The ends were cut back, 5 bases at V and 10 bases at J, with 12 bases in the middle. CDR3 residues: CASSLGSESPLHF. CDR3 nucleotides: TGTGCCAGCAGTCTTGGGAGCGAATCACCCCTCCACTTT.

The V call is TRBV6-8, the J call TRBJ2-2; D is unclear. This CDR3 comprises 14 residues. Germline values: CDR1 MNHGY, CDR2 SAAAGT. Trimming pared 7 bases from V and 0 bases from J, leaving 9 bases between. CDR3: CASTLPSNTGELFF. CDR3 in DNA: TGTGCCAGCACCCTTCCATCGAACACCGGGGAGCTGTTTTTT.

Relative to its sample, this clone is medium-sized (0.01 to 0.1%). J is TRBJ2-3 and V is TRBV6-8, with 11 bases fitting TRBD2. The trim removed 5 bases at V and 5 bases at J, leaving 6 bases unmatched. The CDR3 runs to 15 residues. Germline CDR1 and CDR2: MNHGY and SAAAGT. CDR3 amino acids: CASSGSGGAVDTQYF. In DNA, the CDR3 is TGTGCCAGCAGTGGTAGCGGGGGGGCGGTAGATACGCAGTATTTT.

The chain recombines TRBV19 with TRBJ1-1; D is possibly TRBD1 (6 bases). This CDR3 is 14 amino acids long. Germline V CDR1 and CDR2: LNHDA, SQIVND (reference sequence). V was clipped by 10 bases and J by 0 bases, with 15 bases between them. CDR3 sequence (DNA): TGTGCCACCTCTTGGAGGGGGATGAACACTGAAGCTTTCTTT. Its protein product is CATSWRGMNTEAFF. Based on the CDR3 plus reference TRBV19 and TRBJ1-1, the full variable domain is DGGITQSPKYLFRKEGQNVTLSCEQNLNHDAMYWYRQDPGQGLRLIYYSQIVNDFQKGDIAEGYSVSREKKESFPLTVTSAQKNPTAFYLCATSWRGMNTEAFFGQGTRLTVV.